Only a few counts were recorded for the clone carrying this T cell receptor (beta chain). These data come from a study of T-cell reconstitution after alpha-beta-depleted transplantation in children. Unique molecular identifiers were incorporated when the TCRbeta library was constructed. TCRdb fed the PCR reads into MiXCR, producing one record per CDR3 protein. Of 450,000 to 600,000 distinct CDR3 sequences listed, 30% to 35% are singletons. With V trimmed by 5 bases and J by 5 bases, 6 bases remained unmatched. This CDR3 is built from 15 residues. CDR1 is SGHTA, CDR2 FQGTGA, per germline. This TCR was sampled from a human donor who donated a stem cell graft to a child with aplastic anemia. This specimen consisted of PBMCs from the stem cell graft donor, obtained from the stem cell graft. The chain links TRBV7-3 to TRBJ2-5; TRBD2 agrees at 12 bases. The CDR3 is CASSPTSGRGETQYF. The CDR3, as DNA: TGTGCCAGCAGCCCGACTAGCGGGAGAGGGGAGACCCAGTACTTC.